The sequence of this T cell receptor beta chain was determined in a study of cytomegalovirus exposure and HLA in healthy donors. The study's findings and limits: There were a few CMV-associated chains whose specificity for CMV antigens was confirmed in vitro. A link between a missense DCLRE1C variant and TCR beta V- and J-gene trimming emerged from a later analysis. Later examination showed HLA-associated TCR beta chains had greater clonal expansion than equally common others.

PCR employed 60 Vbeta and 13 Jbeta primers. Sequenced by immunoSEQ multiplex PCR; TCRdb stores in-frame clones only, minus some. Among about 110,000 clones, roughly 74% were seen once, and the ten largest hold roughly 0.92%. CDR1 LGHNA and CDR2 YNFKEQ come from the germline V gene. The CDR3 has 22 amino acids. After removal of 2 bases from V and 2 bases from J, the junction contained 19 bases not matched to a gene. Note on this clone: The antigen remains undetermined.

Sample: PBMCs. The V and J genes are TRBV4-2 and TRBJ2-5; 14 bases line up with TRBD2. The sequence was obtained from a woman younger than 45 in good health and CMV-seronegative. CDR3 bases: TGTGCCAGCAGCCAATACTCGGGACTAGCGGGAGTAAGGGAGGTTCGGCAAGAGACCCAGTACTTC. Amino acids: CASSQYSGLAGVREVRQETQYF.